Presented here are 26 T cell receptor beta chains from one specimen sequenced in a study of a mutant IDH1 vaccine in newly diagnosed glioma. Assay used: immunoSEQ multiplex PCR; TCRdb lists only in-frame clones, some missing. The data contain around 120,000 clones, roughly 75% of them singletons. As for time point: week 11, during vaccination. The content of each vaccine dose was 300 ug of mutant IDH1 20-mer peptide, and topical imiquimod accompanied it. These receptors' targets are unknown. This specimen consisted of PBMCs, obtained from a glioma patient whose treatment included an IDH1 peptide vaccine. The receptors were gathered from a man aged 35 to 55 with glioma.

This chain links TRBV5-5 with TRBJ2-2, with 10 nucleotides matching TRBD1. The CDR3 is made up of 17 amino acids. Looked up from germline, CDR1 is SGHKS and CDR2 is YYEKEE (reference sequence). The V gene end was trimmed by 4 bases and the J gene end by 4 bases; junction bases not matched to a gene: 10. CDR3 sequence: CASSAPGTGVATGELFF. The CDR3, as DNA: TGTGCCAGCAGCGCGCCAGGGACAGGGGTGGCCACCGGGGAGCTGTTTTTT.

This CDR3 is CASSIRTGGLSTDTQYF. The CDR3 DNA is TGTGCCAGTAGTATACGAACGGGGGGGCTAAGCACAGATACGCAGTATTTT. This chain uses TRBV19 with TRBJ2-3; 8 nucleotides match TRBD2. CDR3 length equals 17 residues. V lost 2 bases, J lost 0 bases, and 7 bases stayed unmatched. Germline loops: CDR1 LNHDA, CDR2 SQIVND (reference sequence).

The chain joins TRBV7-9 to TRBJ1-3, with no clear D. From germline, CDR1 is SEHNR and CDR2 FQNEAQ (reference sequence). This CDR3 is 15 amino acids long. V lost 1 base and J 3 bases, leaving 10 bases between the germline ends. CDR3 protein: CASSLGGIGGNTIYF. The CDR3 DNA follows: TGTGCCAGCAGCTTAGGAGGGATCGGTGGAAACACCATATATTTT.

The V call is TRBV7-3, the J call TRBJ1-1; D uncertain. CDR3 length equals 14 residues. Trimming removed 1 base at V and 1 base at J, with 7 bases between. Germline V gene sequence: CDR1 SGHTA, CDR2 FQGTGA. CDR3 bases: TGTGCCAGCAGCTTAATTGGAGGGAACACTGAAGCTTTCTTT. Protein: CASSLIGGNTEAFF.

The chain joins TRBV5-5 to TRBJ2-1; 9 bases match TRBD2. The CDR3 covers 15 residues. V dropped 4 bases and J dropped 10; count of bases not matched to a gene: 12. Per the germline V gene, CDR1 is SGHKS and CDR2 is YYEKEE (reference sequence). CDR3 nucleotides: TGTGCCAGCAGCCCGGTAGAGCGGGGGGCACTAGAGCAGTTCTTC. It yields the protein CASSPVERGALEQFF.

V usage is TRBV27 and J usage is TRBJ2-7, with D hard to call. CDR1 MNHEY and CDR2 SMNVEV come from the germline V gene (reference sequence). V was trimmed by 5 bases and J by 3 bases, leaving 14 bases between them. The CDR3 runs 14 residues. CDR3 region: CASSPSIGLYEQYF. CDR3 sequence (DNA): TGTGCCAGCAGTCCCTCAATCGGCCTCTACGAGCAGTACTTC.

This clone was seen just once. The V gene is TRBV14, the J gene TRBJ1-3, with D hard to call. The CDR3 spans 11 residues. Germline values: CDR1 SGHDN, CDR2 FVKESK. The ends were cut back, 6 bases at V and 4 bases at J, with 4 bases in the middle. In nucleotides, the CDR3 is TGTGCCAGCAGGACGGGAAACACCATATATTTT. This codes for CASRTGNTIYF.

The rearrangement joins TRBV28 to TRBJ2-1, with a weak D call TRBD2 (5 bases). This CDR3 is built from 14 residues. CDR1 and CDR2 (germline): MDHEN, SYDVKM. V was shortened by 10 bases and J by 4 bases, with 17 bases between the two germline ends. The CDR3 spells CATDETGTYNEQFF. For the CDR3, the DNA is TGTGCCACCGATGAAACGGGAACGTACAATGAGCAGTTCTTC.

The chain couples TRBV7-2 to TRBJ2-7; 7 bases map to TRBD2. The germline CDR1 and CDR2 sequences are SGHTA and FQGNSA. The CDR3 loop spans 13 amino acids. The ends lost 3 bases at V and 2 bases at J; junction bases unmatched: 1. CDR3 in DNA: TGTGCCAGCAGCTTGGGGACTACCTACGAGCAGTACTTC. Translated: CASSLGTTYEQYF.

J is TRBJ2-7 and V is TRBV4-3; 7 positions match TRBD1. Germline V CDR1 and CDR2: LGHNA, YSLEER. J was trimmed by 6 bases and V by 1 base; bases with no gene match: 6. The length of the CDR3 is 14 residues. CDR3 sequence (DNA): TGCGCCAGCAGCCAAGCTGTACAGGGGACCGAGCAGTACTTC. Translated: CASSQAVQGTEQYF.

The chain has TRBV7-6 and TRBJ2-3; 14 nucleotides line up with TRBD2. V was clipped by 7 bases and J by 4 bases; unmatched bases: 10. Germline loops: CDR1 SGHVS, CDR2 FNYEAQ. The CDR3 is 17 amino acids. The CDR3 loop reads CASNQRGTSGGADTQYF. The CDR3 nucleotides are TGTGCCAGCAACCAGAGGGGGACTAGCGGGGGAGCAGATACGCAGTATTTT.

The rearrangement uses TRBV7-3 and TRBJ2-7; TRBD2 might be the D (5 bases). V shed 0 bases and J shed 0 bases, with 6 bases lying between them. Germline V gives CDR1 SGHTA, CDR2 FQGTGA. This CDR3 is built from 14 residues. CDR3 amino acids: CASSLTGGSYEQYF. For the CDR3, the DNA is TGTGCCAGCAGCTTAACCGGAGGCTCCTACGAGCAGTACTTC. Complete variable domain (other parts from reference TRBV7-3 and TRBJ2-7): GAGVSQTPSNKVTEKGKYVELRCDPISGHTALYWYRQSLGQGPEFLIYFQGTGAADDSGLPNDRFFAVRPEGSVSTLKIQRTERGDSAVYLCASSLTGGSYEQYFGPGTRLTVT.

This sequence joins TRBV5-1 and TRBJ2-1; D gene unclear. Trimming shortened V by 2 bases and J by 6 bases, and 6 bases separated the two germline ends. The CDR3 extends over 12 amino acids. From germline, CDR1 is SGHRS and CDR2 YFSETQ. This chain's CDR3 is CASSLGSNEQFF. CDR3 in DNA: TGCGCCAGCAGCTTAGGATCCAATGAGCAGTTCTTC. Variable domain in full (rest from reference TRBV5-1 and TRBJ2-1): KAGVTQTPRYLIKTRGQQVTLSCSPISGHRSVSWYQQTPGQGLQFLFEYFSETQRNKGNFPGRFSGRQFSNSRSEMNVSTLELGDSALYLCASSLGSNEQFFGPGTRLTVL.

CDR3: CAWSFQIPGIRIVRNEAFF. In DNA form, the CDR3 reads TGTGCCTGGAGTTTCCAAATTCCAGGGATACGTATTGTGCGAAATGAAGCTTTCTTT. V gene TRBV30 combines with J gene TRBJ1-1, with D possibly being TRBD1 (5 bases). V lost 2 bases to trimming and J lost 7 bases, with 32 bases between them. This CDR3 contains 19 residues. Germline CDR1 and CDR2: GTSNPN and SVGIG (reference sequence).

The chain links TRBV13 to TRBJ2-7; TRBD1 aligns across 8 bases. CDR1 is PRHDT and CDR2 is FYEKMQ in the germline V gene (reference sequence). This CDR3 region has 15 residues. The trim removed 4 bases at V and 1 base at J, leaving 6 bases unmatched. The DNA of the CDR3 is TGTGCCAGCAGCTCCCGGGACAGGTTATCCTACGAGCAGTACTTC. Translation gives CASSSRDRLSYEQYF.

This sequence joins TRBV27 and TRBJ2-7, with D perhaps matching TRBD1 (5 bases). Germline V lookup: CDR1 MNHEY, CDR2 SMNVEV (reference sequence). CDR3 size: 13 residues. V was trimmed by 4 bases and J by 2 bases, leaving 9 bases between them. The CDR3 coding sequence is TGTGCCAGCAGTTGGGGCAGAGCCTACGAGCAGTACTTC. The encoded protein is CASSWGRAYEQYF.

The genes are TRBV9 and TRBJ2-5; TRBD1 aligns across 7 bases. Germline V gene sequence: CDR1 SGDLS, CDR2 YYNGEE. The V gene end was trimmed by 0 bases and the J gene end by 5 bases; junction bases not matched to a gene: 10. The CDR3 has 16 residues. CDR3: CASSVALRDRDETQYF. For the CDR3, the DNA is TGTGCCAGCAGCGTAGCTCTTCGTGACAGGGACGAGACCCAGTACTTC.

V and J are TRBV4-1 and TRBJ2-7; TRBD1 is a possible D gene (5 bases). Germline V gene data show CDR1 as MGHRA and CDR2 as YSYEKL. CDR3 length: 16 residues. Trimming removed 1 base from V and 3 bases from J, with 16 bases in between. CDR3 region: CASSQAVRVPSYEQYF. As DNA, the CDR3 is TGCGCCAGCAGCCAAGCCGTCAGGGTCCCAAGCTACGAGCAGTACTTC.

Only a few counts were recorded for this clone. The rearrangement links TRBV27 to TRBJ1-2, with TRBD1 identical over 7 bases. Germline trimming cut 2 bases from V and 7 bases from J; bases unmatched to any gene: 7. CDR1 is MNHEY and CDR2 is SMNVEV in the germline V gene (reference sequence). The CDR3 runs 14 residues. CDR3 DNA sequence: TGTGCCAGCAGTTTAATAGGCAGGGGGTCTGGCTACACCTTC. Translation: CASSLIGRGSGYTF.

The V gene is TRBV10-3, the J gene TRBJ2-7, with 10 bases matching TRBD2. Germline CDR1 and CDR2: ENHRY and SYGVKD. V gave up 0 bases and J gave up 1 base; unmatched junction bases: 3. CDR3 length: 16 amino acids. The DNA for the CDR3 is TGTGCCATCAGTGAGTCTAGCGGGAGGACGTCCTACGAGCAGTACTTC. This codes for CAISESSGRTSYEQYF.

The chain has TRBV27 and TRBJ2-7; the match to TRBD1 covers 7 bases. V lost 3 bases and J lost 12; bases outside the gene matches: 11. Germline loops: CDR1 MNHEY, CDR2 SMNVEV (reference sequence). The CDR3 covers 13 residues. CDR3 region: CASSLDDRDSPYF. For the CDR3, the DNA is TGTGCCAGCAGTTTGGATGACCGGGACAGTCCGTACTTC.

V usage is TRBV7-9 and J usage is TRBJ2-1; 12 bases are shared with TRBD2. This CDR3 has 15 amino acids. Germline trimming cut 4 bases from V and 3 bases from J; bases unmatched to any gene: 1. Looked up from germline, CDR1 is SEHNR and CDR2 is FQNEAQ (reference sequence). CDR3 in amino acids: CASSSTSGSYNEQFF. The DNA of the CDR3 is TGTGCCAGCAGCTCGACTAGCGGGAGCTACAATGAGCAGTTCTTC.

A few counts support this clone. This rearrangement joins TRBV5-6 to TRBJ1-5; 9 nucleotides agree with TRBD1. The V segment lost 3 bases and the J segment 4 bases; nucleotides outside the gene matches: 5. Germline assignment: CDR1 SGHDT and CDR2 YYEEEE. The CDR3 loop spans 15 amino acids. CDR3: CASSWQTGGNQPQHF. The CDR3 DNA reads TGTGCCAGCAGCTGGCAGACAGGGGGGAATCAGCCCCAGCATTTT.

The rearrangement joins TRBV30 to TRBJ2-1; D possibly corresponds to TRBD1 (6 bases). Germline assignment: CDR1 GTSNPN and CDR2 SVGIG (reference sequence). V lost 0 bases and J lost 4, with 16 bases in between. CDR3 length: 16 amino acids. Here the CDR3 DNA reads TGTGCCTGGAGTGTACGTCCAGGGGCGAGATACAATGAGCAGTTCTTC. Its translation: CAWSVRPGARYNEQFF.

A single count supports this clone. The chain recombines TRBV9 with TRBJ2-3; D may correspond to TRBD1 or TRBD2 (5 bases each). V was pared by 0 bases and J by 0 bases, with 8 bases between. The CDR3 totals 15 residues. Germline lookup yields CDR1 SGDLS and CDR2 YYNGEE. The CDR3 region has the DNA TGTGCCAGCAGCGTAGGAGGGGTAAGCACAGATACGCAGTATTTT. Translation gives CASSVGGVSTDTQYF. The variable domain in full, completed from reference TRBV9 and TRBJ2-3, reads DSGVTQTPKHLITATGQRVTLRCSPRSGDLSVYWYQQSLDQGLQFLIQYYNGEERAKGNILERFSAQQFPDLHSELNLSSLELGDSALYFCASSVGGVSTDTQYFGPGTRLTVL.

This clone was detected only a few times. The V gene is TRBV6-5, the J gene TRBJ2-5; a weak D match, TRBD1 (6 bases). Germline CDR1 reads MNHEY; CDR2 reads SVGAGI. V was shortened by 6 bases and J by 4 bases, with 18 bases between the two germline ends. The CDR3 sequence is 15 residues long. In DNA form, the CDR3 reads TGTGCCAGCAGAAAGGGGGACGGTCCTGGAGAGACCCAGTACTTC. Encoded protein: CASRKGDGPGETQYF.